Included here is one T cell receptor beta chain sequence, with context. A much larger clone is a single base away; this may be a read error. The germline V gene has CDR1 MNHEY and CDR2 SVGAGI. CDR3 length: 16 residues. These data are taken from a study of T cells in Graves' hyperthyroidism and ophthalmopathy. TCR beta CDR3 sequences were amplified from RNA transcripts. RT-PCR in the first round (using the HTBI primer set) targeted the TCR CDR3. TCRdb re-called the multiplex PCR reads with MiXCR, one entry per CDR3 protein. The sample includes hundreds of thousands of distinct CDR3 sequences, about 19% seen only once; the top ten take about 40%.

J is TRBJ1-2 and V is TRBV6-5; D may be TRBD1 (6 bases). This sequence originates from a man in his forties or fifties with Graves' ophthalmopathy. Sample: blood. The CDR3 nucleotides are TGTGCCAGCAGTTACTCGAGGTCGGGGGGCGACTATAGCTACACCTTC. Amino acid sequence: CASSYSRSGGDYSYTF.